The 5 T cell receptor beta chains presented below share a single source sample, sequenced in a study of graft-versus-host responses after intestinal transplantation. These receptors' targets are unknown. TCRdb's copy holds only in-frame clones and misses some; the assay was immunoSEQ multiplex PCR. This sample has some 100,000 clones, with roughly 90% found just once. The source was unstimulated CD4+ T cells sorted from spleen or lymph node cells, collected before transplant. Receptors originate from a human donor who was the organ donor for an intestinal transplant.

The chain is built from TRBV2 and TRBJ2-7, with D unclear. Germline CDR1 SNHLY, CDR2 FYNNEI. The CDR3 length is 14 residues. With 0 bases removed from V and 5 bases from J, the gap between germline ends came to 11 bases. The CDR3: CASSEADLINEQYF. In DNA form, the CDR3 reads TGTGCCAGCAGTGAAGCCGATCTTATTAACGAGCAGTACTTC.

With respect to this clone: Sequence at one end of the junction differs from germline and may be a read error. V is TRBV19 and J is TRBJ2-6; no reliable D call. Germline V lookup: CDR1 LNHDA, CDR2 SQIVND (reference sequence). The CDR3 spans 18 residues. CDR3 in DNA: TGTGCCAGTAGTTCGGATGCGACAAATCACAAATCGGGCCAACGTCCTGACTTC. Its protein product is CASSSDATNHKSGQRPDF. Looking up the rest from reference TRBV19 and TRBJ2-6 gives the full variable domain: DGGITQSPKYLFRKEGQNVTLSCEQNLNHDAMYWYRQDPGQGLRLIYYSQIVNDFQKGDIAEGYSVSREKKESFPLTVTSAQKNPTAFYLCASSSDATNHKSGQRPDFGAGSRLTVL.

The chain couples TRBV10-3 to TRBJ1-2, with D tentatively TRBD1 (5 bases). V was pared by 7 bases and J by 4 bases, with 16 bases between. Per germline, CDR1 ENHRY and CDR2 SYGVKD. The CDR3 spans 14 residues. Written as DNA, the CDR3 is TGTGCCATCACTGAACAGGACGGGGCCTATGGCTACACCTTC. Translated, it gives CAITEQDGAYGYTF.

This chain uses TRBV5-8 with TRBJ2-2, with D perhaps TRBD1 (6 bases). Trimming removed 4 bases at V and 2 bases at J, with 18 bases between. Germline CDR1 and CDR2: SGHTS and YDEGEE. The CDR3 runs to 17 residues. CDR3 coding DNA: TGTGCCAGCAGCCCTGGCCTCTGGACAGCTAACACCGGGGAGCTGTTTTTT. It specifies CASSPGLWTANTGELFF.

The chain carries TRBV29-1 and TRBJ2-2, with D hard to call. The CDR3 extends over 13 amino acids. V gave up 4 bases and J gave up 4 bases, with 10 bases separating them. Germline V gene sequence: CDR1 SQVTM, CDR2 ANQGSEA. This CDR3 is CSVGLGGTGELFF. The CDR3 nucleotides read TGCAGCGTTGGACTGGGTGGCACCGGGGAGCTGTTTTTT.